The clone carrying this T cell receptor (beta chain) has more than one count but fewer than ten. The CDR3 is 14 amino acids. V gave up 1 base and J gave up 2 bases, with 8 bases separating them. Germline CDR1 and CDR2: MDHEN and SYDVKM. Preparing the TCRbeta library involved the use of unique molecular identifiers. TCRdb re-analysed the PCR reads in MiXCR, keeping a single row per CDR3 protein. Of about 440,000 distinct CDR3 sequences in the sample, roughly 44% were seen once. The data are from a study of T-cell reconstitution after alpha-beta-depleted transplantation in children. This clonotype was sampled from a girl under 10 years old with aplastic anemia, due to receive a stem cell transplant. J is TRBJ1-1 and V is TRBV28; a possible D gene is TRBD1 (6 bases). The sequences come from PBMCs, collected before TCRalphabeta/CD19-depleted stem cell transplant. CDR3 DNA sequence: TGTGCCAGCAGTTTATACAGGGAAAACACTGAAGCTTTCTTT. This sequence encodes CASSLYRENTEAFF.